This T cell receptor (beta chain) was observed in a study of blood T cell repertoires in COVID-19. About the research overall: Acute-phase and convalescent COVID-19 samples originated in the United States, Italy and Spain. Sources were T cells, B-cell-depleted T cells, or PBMCs; the material itself was cDNA or gDNA.

Germline values: CDR1 SSHAT, CDR2 FNYEAQ (reference sequence). This CDR3 region has 13 residues. This clone came up once. At one of its ends the junction is not consistent with the germline gene, which may arise from a read error. Original handling: By means of reference gene primer amplification, nucleated cell counts were estimated. The protocol was immunoSEQ multiplex PCR, while the TCRdb copy is restricted to in-frame clones and leaves out a portion. That table supplies the V and J calls and clone size; D and trimming were determined from the DNA. Here the sample spans about 54,000 clones, roughly four fifths being singletons.

The V call is TRBV7-7, the J call TRBJ2-5, with 11 nucleotides matching TRBD1. Material: peripheral blood. This clonotype was obtained from a human donor in a cohort sampled during active or convalescent COVID-19. CDR3: CASSARTGGVQYF. CDR3 in DNA: TGTGCTAGCAGCGCCCGGACAGGGGGCGTCCAGTACTTC.